This T cell receptor beta chain was obtained from a study of OX40 agonist ivuxolimab in advanced cancers. About the investigation overall: Ivuxolimab, which targeted the costimulatory receptor OX40 (CD134), was an agonistic, fully human IgG2 monoclonal antibody. Intravenous ivuxolimab was administered to patients every 2 weeks at six dose levels: 0.01, 0.1, 0.3, 1.5, 3 and 10 mg/kg. Of the roughly 52 patients in dose escalation, some 19 had hepatocellular carcinoma, approximately 15 had melanoma, 9 had renal cell carcinoma and 9 had head and neck cancer. The dose-escalation cohort was roughly 83% male with a mean age of approximately 60 years, ranging from about 20 to 85. Patients were allowed to have had prior anti-PD-1, anti-PD-L1 or anti-CTLA-4 therapy, and approximately 43% of the dose-escalation patients had previously received checkpoint inhibitors. Partial responses occurred in three dose-escalation patients: two with cutaneous melanoma and one with hepatocellular carcinoma. The purpose of peripheral TCRbeta sequencing was to test whether ivuxolimab changed TCR sequence diversity and led to clonal T-cell expansion. The paper covers the monotherapy dose-escalation part of the phase I ivuxolimab trial, which included N of about 50 patients. Study-wide findings and limitations: In the 0.1-3.0 mg/kg groups, partial responders were among the patients with the lowest normalized peripheral clonal expansion, particularly in CD8+ T cells. Low levels of normalized T-cell clonal expansion were also seen in some nonresponding patients. The antigen specificity of the clonally expanded peripheral T cells was not determined. At doses from 0.1 to 3.0 mg/kg, clonal expansion was seen in both CD4+ and CD8+ blood T cells between baseline and week 6. After ivuxolimab, expanded clones were on average more numerous among CD8+ T cells than among CD4+ T cells.

Measured from the cysteine to the phenylalanine, the CDR3 is 16 residues long. CDR3 DNA only is kept here, 48 bases in frame from base 1. CDR1 is given as SGHRS and CDR2 as YFSETQ, both from the germline V gene. V is cut by 0 bases and J by 6 bases, and the space between the germline ends is 18 bases. To sequence the TCRbeta CDR3 region, genomic DNA was isolated from the sorted cells. TCRbeta CDR3 regions were sequenced using the immunoSEQ Assay. As stored in TCRdb, this immuneACCESS dataset retains in-frame rearrangements with V and J assigned. A fraction of the clones does not appear; measured against another copy, unresolved V genes explain less than half of the discrepancy, and the remainder lacks a known reason. The sample contains 86,000 or so clones, approximately 90% of them found a single time. The ten largest clones take up under 3.5% of the sample. The trial excluded patients who had a history of autoimmune disease or who were on systemic immunosuppression. Peripheral blood for TCR sequencing was collected from all dose cohorts at baseline, on cycle 4 day 1, and on cycle 7 day 1. The samples were drawn from a first-in-human, open-label, multicenter phase I dose-escalation trial of ivuxolimab. The trial enrolled adults with locally advanced or metastatic head and neck squamous cell, hepatocellular, melanoma or renal cell carcinoma. Before TCR sequencing, CD4+ T cells and CD8+ T cells from peripheral blood were sorted into separate populations.

Of note for this clone: It has no known antigen specificity. No per-base quality is available; no much larger clone lies one base away.

The chain employs TRBV5-1 and TRBJ1-2; no D segment can be confidently identified. This specimen was CD4+ or CD8+ T cells sorted from blood, taken in a trial of the OX40 agonist ivuxolimab. The origin of this receptor is an adult with an advanced solid tumor such as melanoma, head and neck, liver or kidney cancer. CDR3 protein: CASSLALSSEANGYTF. The sequenced DNA is TGCGCCAGCAGCTTGGCCTTGTCTTCCGAGGCGAATGGCTACACCTTC.